This is a list of T cell receptor beta chains from one sample in a study of Graves' ophthalmopathy and Graves' hyperthyroidism. TCRdb re-analysed the multiplex PCR reads in MiXCR, keeping a single row per CDR3 protein. This table holds 500,000 to 700,000 distinct CDR3 sequences, 39% found once. The material sequenced was peripheral blood or thyroid tissue (not recorded which). The receptors were gathered from an adult man with Graves' hyperthyroidism. CDR3s leave out the opening cysteine and the closing phenylalanine or tryptophan. The order of the fields is D gene, CDR3 length, V gene, J gene, clone size, CDR3 protein. The D gene is left open where the match is weak. Clone size, where shown, is once, few, many, or a class for clones that have expanded.

d_gene: -
len: 12
v_gene: TRBV14
j_gene: TRBJ1-6
abundance: -
CDR3aa: ASSQELRESALH

d_gene: -
len: 13
v_gene: TRBV24-1
j_gene: TRBJ2-5
abundance: -
CDR3aa: ATSYRESPQETQY

d_gene: -
len: 12
v_gene: TRBV19
j_gene: TRBJ2-7
abundance: -
CDR3aa: ASSSNRQNGEQY

d_gene: -
len: 14
v_gene: TRBV2
j_gene: TRBJ2-2
abundance: many
CDR3aa: ASSAEGVTNTGELF

d_gene: -
len: 14
v_gene: TRBV7-3
j_gene: TRBJ2-7
abundance: -
CDR3aa: ASSLGQGTIPHEQY

d_gene: -
len: 12
v_gene: TRBV13
j_gene: TRBJ1-1
abundance: -
CDR3aa: ASSRTGGDNEAF

d_gene: TRBD1
len: 11
v_gene: TRBV7-9
j_gene: TRBJ1-2
abundance: -
CDR3aa: ASNSQGGSGNT

d_gene: TRBD2
len: 14
v_gene: TRBV2
j_gene: TRBJ2-5
abundance: -
CDR3aa: ASKVFGLAGVETQY

d_gene: -
len: 12
v_gene: TRBV27
j_gene: TRBJ1-5
abundance: -
CDR3aa: ASSLKVGGQPQH

d_gene: -
len: 13
v_gene: TRBV7-9
j_gene: TRBJ1-1
abundance: few
CDR3aa: ASSSPGGGLTEAF

d_gene: -
len: 12
v_gene: TRBV6-5
j_gene: TRBJ2-5
abundance: many
CDR3aa: ASSYSRAEETQY

d_gene: -
len: 11
v_gene: TRBV20-1
j_gene: TRBJ2-3
abundance: -
CDR3aa: SARSGYTDTQY

d_gene: -
len: 12
v_gene: TRBV10-3
j_gene: TRBJ1-6
abundance: many
CDR3aa: AISVARQPKPLH

d_gene: -
len: 10
v_gene: TRBV29-1
j_gene: TRBJ1-1
abundance: -
CDR3aa: SVDVMDTEAF

d_gene: TRBD1
len: 12
v_gene: TRBV29-1
j_gene: TRBJ2-5
abundance: -
CDR3aa: SVEAGQGWETQY

d_gene: TRBD1
len: 14
v_gene: TRBV7-9
j_gene: TRBJ2-3
abundance: few
CDR3aa: ASSLIFQGDTDTQY

d_gene: -
len: 11
v_gene: TRBV9
j_gene: TRBJ1-2
abundance: once
CDR3aa: ASSVGPDSGNT

d_gene: TRBD1
len: 14
v_gene: TRBV7-9
j_gene: TRBJ2-5
abundance: -
CDR3aa: ASSACPTGDRETQY

d_gene: -
len: 11
v_gene: TRBV10-3
j_gene: TRBJ1-1
abundance: few
CDR3aa: AISEGSPPWAF

d_gene: -
len: 12
v_gene: TRBV19
j_gene: TRBJ1-2
abundance: many
CDR3aa: ASSTRQANYGYT

d_gene: -
len: 14
v_gene: TRBV25-1
j_gene: TRBJ2-6
abundance: many
CDR3aa: ASSGPIHSGANVLT

d_gene: TRBD1
len: 14
v_gene: TRBV7-2
j_gene: TRBJ1-2
abundance: -
CDR3aa: ASSLVVSRGRRGYT

d_gene: -
len: 13
v_gene: TRBV20-1
j_gene: TRBJ1-5
abundance: -
CDR3aa: SASDPQGRNQPQH

d_gene: TRBD1
len: 12
v_gene: TRBV12-3/TRBV12-4
j_gene: TRBJ2-5
abundance: many
CDR3aa: ASSSAGGDETQY

d_gene: -
len: 15
v_gene: TRBV7-6
j_gene: TRBJ2-5
abundance: many
CDR3aa: ASSLEGFIGPQETQY

d_gene: -
len: 11
v_gene: TRBV30
j_gene: TRBJ1-6
abundance: few
CDR3aa: AWSEHRGSPLH